The present TCR beta chain was sequenced within a study of cytomegalovirus exposure and HLA in healthy donors. In the study overall: Ancestry clustering placed 70% to 90% of several hundred genotyped donors in the Caucasian-associated cluster.

This clone appeared a single time. Its antigen is undetermined. General study results and limits: Analysis was carried out at a later point, and it linked a missense DCLRE1C variant to TCR beta V- and J-gene trimming.

Use of 60 Vbeta and 13 Jbeta primers characterized the PCR. Using immunoSEQ multiplex PCR, the repertoire was profiled, and TCRdb retains in-frame clones only, with some absent. Seen here are 120,000 or so clones, 55% to 75% observed once, and the top ten hold approximately 1.5%. The V gene lost 5 bases and the J gene lost 0 bases, with 13 bases spanning the gap. The CDR3 length is 15 residues. Germline CDR1 reads SGHAT; CDR2 reads FQNNGV. The sequencing input was PBMCs. The sequence derives from a man between 25 and 39 years old in good health and CMV-seropositive. The chain joins TRBV11-2 to TRBJ1-1, with D uncertain. The CDR3 loop is CASSNGLLMNTEAFF. CDR3 sequence (DNA): TGTGCCAGCAGCAACGGACTTCTCATGAACACTGAAGCTTTCTTT.